This TCR beta chain was identified in a study of blood T cell repertoires in COVID-19. This clone has a handful of counts. CDR1 SGHTS and CDR2 YDEGEE come from the germline V gene. The CDR3 totals 15 residues. The V and J ends lost 0 bases and 5 bases respectively, with 14 bases between them. Produced via immunoSEQ multiplex PCR; TCRdb's table is partial and in-frame only. The sample lists about 160,000 clones; about four fifths were seen once. The origin of this receptor is a woman in her sixties with COVID-19, enrolled during active disease. The specimen sequenced was peripheral blood. This chain connects TRBV5-8 to TRBJ2-5, with a tentative D call TRBD1 (6 bases). For the CDR3, the DNA is TGTGCCAGCAGCTTGGGGCAGGGGCTGGACGAGACCCAGTACTTC. Protein product: CASSLGQGLDETQYF.